The T cell receptor beta chain under discussion was sequenced for a study of graft-versus-host responses after intestinal transplantation. Study as a whole: All recipients were given anti-thymocyte globulin induction, and tacrolimus and steroids were then administered for roughly 3 years. Overall study findings and caveats: Allografts of patients with graft-donor T cell macrochimerism showed high graft-versus-host to host-versus-graft clone ratios.

The CDR3 is 13 amino acids. V trimming: 5 bases; J trimming: 3 bases; junction bases outside the gene matches: 4. CDR1 is SGHNT, CDR2 YENEEA, per germline. Repertoires were generated with immunoSEQ multiplex PCR, while TCRdb's copy carries only in-frame clones and drops some. The profile shows some 120,000 clones, approximately 90% of them singletons. As regards this clone: Its antigen remains unknown.

The clonotype originates from a human donor who received an intestinal transplant. The sample in question was unstimulated CD4+ T cells sorted from spleen or lymph node cells, obtained before intestinal transplant. The J gene is TRBJ2-7, the V gene TRBV11-3; 7 bases are shared with TRBD1. The CDR3, as DNA: TGTGCCAGCAGCCCGGGACAGCTCTACGAGCAGTACTTC. Protein product: CASSPGQLYEQYF.